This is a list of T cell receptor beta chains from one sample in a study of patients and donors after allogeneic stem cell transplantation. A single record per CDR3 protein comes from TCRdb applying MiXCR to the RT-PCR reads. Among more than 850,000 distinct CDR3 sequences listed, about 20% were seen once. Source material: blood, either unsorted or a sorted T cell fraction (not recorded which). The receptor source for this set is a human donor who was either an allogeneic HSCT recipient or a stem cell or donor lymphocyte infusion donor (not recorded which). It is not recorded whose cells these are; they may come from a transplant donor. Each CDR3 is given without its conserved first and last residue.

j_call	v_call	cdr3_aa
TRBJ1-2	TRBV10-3	AITGDRGHGSYGYT
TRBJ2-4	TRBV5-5	ASSRTGDIQY
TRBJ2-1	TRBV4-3	ASSQEGFPTYNEQF
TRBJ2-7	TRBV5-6	ASSLERLRDSAYEQY
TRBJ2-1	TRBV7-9	ASSLDGRSYNEQF
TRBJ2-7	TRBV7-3	ASSPHSSDSTEQY
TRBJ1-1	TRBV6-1	ASQRGQGTEAF
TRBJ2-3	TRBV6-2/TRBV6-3	ASSPRLLAGRSTDTQY
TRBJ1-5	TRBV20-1	SASAGSRGQPQH
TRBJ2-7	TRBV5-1	ASSSTGTDYEQY
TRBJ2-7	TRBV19	ASSASGGGGEQY
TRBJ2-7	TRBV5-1	ASSLVGQSYPPYEQY
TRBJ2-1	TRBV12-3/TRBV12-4	ASSSSGRVNNEQF
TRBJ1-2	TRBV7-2	ASSLAFWGQGGGYT
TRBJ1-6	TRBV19	ASSPKGSPLH
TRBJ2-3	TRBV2	ASSDPGGADTQY
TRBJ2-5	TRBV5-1	ASRGGGGTQETQY
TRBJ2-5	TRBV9	ASSARLAGGKETQY
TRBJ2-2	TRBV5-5	ASSFQHTGELF
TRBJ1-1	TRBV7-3	ASSLQAESNTEAF
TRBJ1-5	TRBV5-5	ASTGTVFGDQPQH
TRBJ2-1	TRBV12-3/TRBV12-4	ASSFPSGRIGNEQF
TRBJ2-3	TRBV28	ASRAAPTQY
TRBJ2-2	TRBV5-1	ASSWTGTTNTGELF
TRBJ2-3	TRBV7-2	ASSLATGDTDTQY
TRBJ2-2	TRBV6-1	ASTGGELF
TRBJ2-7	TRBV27	ASSLGLGGSSYEQY
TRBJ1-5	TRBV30	AESGGPNQPQH
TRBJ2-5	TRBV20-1	SARQIVTQY
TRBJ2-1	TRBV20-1	SARATSRNEQF
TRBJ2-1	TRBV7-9	ASSPTGGNDNEQF
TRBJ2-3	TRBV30	AWSVGGNTDTQY
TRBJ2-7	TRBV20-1	SALRQGNEQY
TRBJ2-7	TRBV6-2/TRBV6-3	ASSYARDNYYEQY
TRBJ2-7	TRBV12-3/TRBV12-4	ASSSWWGQGSYEQY
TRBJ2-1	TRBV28	ASSFDYNEQF
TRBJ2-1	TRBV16	ASSQYYSSAENEQF
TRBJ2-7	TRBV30	AWSVRAVKIYEQY
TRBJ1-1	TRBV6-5	ASSYTSLGTEAF
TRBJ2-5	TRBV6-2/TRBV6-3	ASSYSFPKQETQY
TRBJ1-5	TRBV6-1	ASSRGTGGKNQPQH
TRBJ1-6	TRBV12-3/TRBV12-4	ASSFRDSPLH
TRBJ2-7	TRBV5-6	ASSLSREGREQY
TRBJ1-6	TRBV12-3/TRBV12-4	ASSSYGNSPLH